Following are 32 T cell receptor beta chains from one sample sequenced in a study of CD8 T cells in Susac syndrome. A quantity of about 0.5 to 1 ug RNA underwent reverse transcription using random hexamers. TCRdb re-called the immunoSEQ multiplex PCR reads through MiXCR, storing one row per CDR3 protein. The table shows hundreds of thousands of distinct CDR3 sequences, with roughly nine tenths occurring only once. The sample taken for sequencing was CD8+ T cells from PBMCs. These receptors came from a human donor with multiple sclerosis.

V and J are TRBV12-3 or TRBV12-4 and TRBJ2-7; 11 nucleotides line up with TRBD1. Trimming removed 8 bases from V and 4 bases from J; junction bases left unmatched: 10. The CDR3 is 15 amino acids. The CDR3 loop is CASPSVGQGAYEQYF. CDR3 DNA: TGTGCCAGCCCTTCGGTAGGACAGGGGGCTTACGAGCAGTACTTC.

The chain employs TRBV6-2 or TRBV6-3 and TRBJ2-5, with TRBD2 matching 8 bases. The germline CDR1 and CDR2 sequences are MNHEY and SVGEGT. There are 13 residues in the CDR3. CDR3 in DNA: TGTGGGGGGGCGGGAGGAAACAGCGAGACCCAGTACTTC. Protein: CGGAGGNSETQYF.

The chain joins TRBV6-1 to TRBJ1-1; D is uncertain. CDR1 is MNHNS, CDR2 SASEGT, per germline. Trimming took off 0 bases at V and 0 bases at J, with 14 bases between the two ends. CDR3 size: 17 residues. The CDR3 protein is CASSEAQGLFMNTEAFF. The CDR3 nucleotides read TGTGCCAGCAGTGAAGCCCAAGGACTGTTCATGAACACTGAAGCTTTCTTT.

Only one count was recorded for this clonotype. The rearrangement joins TRBV5-4 to TRBJ2-1; a possible D gene is TRBD1 (6 bases). Per germline, CDR1 SGHNT and CDR2 YYREEE (reference sequence). V was clipped by 4 bases and J by 4 bases, with 12 bases between them. The CDR3 spans 14 residues. CDR3 sequence (DNA): TGTGCCAGCAGCGGAGGACAGACGTACAATGAGCAGTTCTTC. Protein sequence: CASSGGQTYNEQFF.

The chain carries TRBV19 and TRBJ2-1, with D unclear. The germline CDR1 and CDR2 sequences are LNHDA and SQIVND (reference sequence). The CDR3 is 11 amino acids. V was trimmed by 4 bases and J by 7 bases, leaving 5 bases between them. CDR3 in amino acids: CASSRINEQFF. CDR3 bases: TGTGCCAGTAGTAGAATTAATGAGCAGTTCTTC. Based on the CDR3 plus reference TRBV19 and TRBJ2-1, the full variable domain is DGGITQSPKYLFRKEGQNVTLSCEQNLNHDAMYWYRQDPGQGLRLIYYSQIVNDFQKGDIAEGYSVSREKKESFPLTVTSAQKNPTAFYLCASSRINEQFFGPGTRLTVL.

The chain employs TRBV7-3 and TRBJ2-3, with 10 bases that match TRBD2. Germline CDR1 reads SGHTA; CDR2 reads FQGTGA. After removal of 5 bases from V and 4 bases from J, the junction contained 3 bases not matched to a gene. The CDR3 totals 14 residues. The DNA for the CDR3 is TGTGCCAGCAGCACAAGCGGGGGGGCAGATACGCAGTATTTT. Protein sequence: CASSTSGGADTQYF.

V and J are TRBV2 and TRBJ1-5; 7 nucleotides agree with TRBD1. This CDR3 is built from 13 residues. In germline, CDR1 is SNHLY, CDR2 FYNNEI. V trimming: 3 bases; J trimming: 7 bases; junction bases outside the gene matches: 3. CDR3 loop: CASSEDRRQPQHF. DNA for the CDR3: TGTGCCAGCAGTGAGGACAGGAGACAGCCCCAGCATTTT.

This chain joins TRBV3-1 and TRBJ2-2, with a possible D match to TRBD1 (6 bases). Germline CDR1 is LGHDT and CDR2 is YNNKEL (reference sequence). CDR3 length: 14 amino acids. Between the trimmed V and J ends, which lost 5 bases and 7 bases, there was a span of 14 bases. The chain's CDR3 is CASSEQGPDGELFF. CDR3 nucleotide sequence: TGTGCCAGCAGCGAACAGGGTCCGGACGGGGAGCTGTTTTTT. Full variable domain (missing parts from reference TRBV3-1 and TRBJ2-2): DTAVSQTPKYLVTQMGNDKSIKCEQNLGHDTMYWYKQDSKKFLKIMFSYNNKELIINETVPNRFSPKSPDKAHLNLHINSLELGDSAVYFCASSEQGPDGELFFGEGSRLTVL.

This chain uses TRBV27 with TRBJ1-1, with D maybe TRBD1 (6 bases). Per germline, CDR1 MNHEY and CDR2 SMNVEV (reference sequence). Trimming removed 5 bases at V and 4 bases at J, with 14 bases between. The CDR3 runs 14 residues. CDR3 in DNA: TGTGCCAGCAGTGAAATTAGGACAGCCACTGAAGCTTTCTTT. Encoded protein: CASSEIRTATEAFF.

The V and J genes are TRBV29-1 and TRBJ2-1; D may match TRBD1 or TRBD2 (6 bases each). V was cut by 6 bases and J by 0 bases, with 18 bases left in between. The CDR3 covers 16 residues. Looked up from germline, CDR1 is SQVTM and CDR2 is ANQGSEA. This CDR3 reads CSVKGGYTGSYNEQFF. The CDR3 DNA is TGCAGCGTCAAAGGGGGGTACACCGGCTCCTACAATGAGCAGTTCTTC.

The V and J genes are TRBV30 and TRBJ2-7, with D unclear. Trimming stripped 2 bases from V and 1 base from J, with 18 bases between. CDR1 is GTSNPN and CDR2 is SVGIG in the germline V gene (reference sequence). The CDR3 covers 16 residues. CDR3 sequence (DNA): TGTGCCTGGAGTCCGAGTGTACCCGACGGTTCCTACGAGCAGTACTTC. Translating gives CAWSPSVPDGSYEQYF.

This chain uses TRBV12-3 or TRBV12-4 with TRBJ1-1, with 7 bases matching TRBD1. The CDR3 is 13 residues long. Unmatched junction bases numbered 8, after V lost 6 bases and J lost 7 bases. The CDR3 sequence: CASSGGTAFEAFF. The CDR3 coding sequence is TGTGCCAGCAGCGGGGGGACAGCCTTTGAAGCTTTCTTT.

This chain uses TRBV7-2 with TRBJ2-7, with D perhaps TRBD1 or TRBD2 (5 bases each). The CDR3 length is 15 residues. V lost 3 bases and J 4 bases, leaving 16 bases between the germline ends. CDR1 SGHTA and CDR2 FQGNSA come from the germline V gene. CDR3 protein: CASSFGAAGFYEQYF. DNA for the CDR3: TGTGCCAGCAGCTTCGGGGCCGCTGGATTTTACGAGCAGTACTTC.

The V gene is TRBV7-9, the J gene TRBJ1-2; 9 bases map to TRBD1. The V and J ends lost 4 bases and 5 bases, in that order; junction bases with no gene match: 8. Germline loops: CDR1 SEHNR, CDR2 FQNEAQ (reference sequence). CDR3 length: 15 residues. CDR3 DNA: TGTGCCAGCAGCTCCGGTCCGACAGGGGGATATGGCTACACCTTC. It is translated as CASSSGPTGGYGYTF.

This rearrangement joins TRBV10-3 to TRBJ1-2, with a weak D call TRBD1 (5 bases). The CDR3 sequence is 15 residues long. Trimming cost V 0 bases and J 4 bases, with 12 bases left between them. Germline loops: CDR1 ENHRY, CDR2 SYGVKD. The CDR3 protein is CAISESVAGPYGYTF. Here the CDR3 DNA reads TGTGCCATCAGTGAGTCGGTGGCAGGGCCCTATGGCTACACCTTC.

J is TRBJ2-3 and V is TRBV9; 9 positions match TRBD2. This CDR3 comprises 16 residues. Unmatched junction bases numbered 9, after V lost 4 bases and J lost 3 bases. Germline V gene lookup returns CDR1 SGDLS and CDR2 YYNGEE. The CDR3 DNA is TGTGCCAGCAGCCTACACGGCGGGGGGGTTACAGATACGCAGTATTTT. It encodes CASSLHGGGVTDTQYF.

The chain carries TRBV4-1 and TRBJ2-7, with 11 positions matching TRBD2. CDR1 and CDR2 (germline): MGHRA, YSYEKL. This CDR3 is 15 amino acids long. The junction had 3 bases not matched to a gene; V was cut back by 0 bases and J by 5 bases. The CDR3 sequence is CASSQDSGRAHEQYF. The CDR3 DNA follows: TGCGCCAGCAGCCAAGATAGCGGGAGGGCCCACGAGCAGTACTTC.

V and J are TRBV4-3 and TRBJ2-1, with 10 bases lining up with TRBD1. The ends lost 1 base at V and 8 bases at J; junction bases unmatched: 5. There are 15 residues in the CDR3. CDR1 is LGHNA, CDR2 YSLEER, per germline. CDR3 DNA: TGCGCCAGCAGCCAAGCCGGGACAGGGGTCCATGAGCAGTTCTTC. It yields the protein CASSQAGTGVHEQFF.

CDR3 sequence (DNA): TGTGCCAGCAGTATTTCGGTGGGGGAGACTGAAGCTTTCTTT. Its translation: CASSISVGETEAFF. V and J are TRBV25-1 and TRBJ1-1; maybe TRBD1 (5 bases). This CDR3 has 14 residues. V was clipped by 5 bases and J by 5 bases, with 15 bases between them. CDR1 is MGHDK, CDR2 SYGVNS, per germline.

The J gene is TRBJ2-6, the V gene TRBV29-1; D is perhaps TRBD2 (6 bases). Trimming took off 4 bases at V and 1 base at J, with 17 bases between the two ends. Germline V gene data show CDR1 as SQVTM and CDR2 as ANQGSEA. This CDR3 region has 17 residues. CDR3: CSVGGDPVPSGANVLTF. DNA of the CDR3: TGCAGCGTTGGGGGGGACCCGGTCCCGTCTGGGGCCAACGTCCTGACTTTC.

The CDR3: CASSSWDEFEAFF. DNA for the CDR3: TGTGCCAGCAGCTCCTGGGACGAATTTGAAGCTTTCTTT. The gene calls are TRBV13 and TRBJ1-1; tentatively, D is TRBD1 (5 bases). CDR3 size: 13 residues. Trimming removed 4 bases at V and 7 bases at J, with 13 bases between. Germline V CDR1 and CDR2: PRHDT, FYEKMQ (reference sequence). The full variable domain, rest sourced from reference TRBV13 and TRBJ1-1, is AAGVIQSPRHLIKEKRETATLKCYPIPRHDTVYWYQQGPGQDPQFLISFYEKMQSDKGSIPDRFSAQQFSDYHSELNMSSLELGDSALYFCASSSWDEFEAFFGQGTRLTVV.

This chain connects TRBV29-1 to TRBJ2-1; TRBD2 agrees at 9 bases. CDR3 length: 15 amino acids. Looked up from germline, CDR1 is SQVTM and CDR2 is ANQGSEA. V trimming: 3 bases; J trimming: 1 base; junction bases outside the gene matches: 4. This chain's CDR3 is CSVDLLAGSYNEQFF. DNA of the CDR3: TGCAGCGTTGATTTACTAGCGGGTTCCTACAATGAGCAGTTCTTC.

The CDR3 reads CAWSVGGSEAFF. The CDR3 DNA follows: TGTGCCTGGAGTGTAGGTGGGAGTGAAGCTTTCTTT. The V and J genes are TRBV30 and TRBJ1-1; D gene unclear. V dropped 0 bases and J dropped 7 bases, with 9 bases sitting between them. Looked up from germline, CDR1 is GTSNPN and CDR2 is SVGIG (reference sequence). CDR3 size: 12 residues.

This clonotype was seen once. The chain joins TRBV7-9 to TRBJ2-1; D perhaps matches TRBD2 (5 bases). V lost 5 bases and J lost 6, with 8 bases in between. This CDR3 spans 12 amino acids. Germline V gene data show CDR1 as SEHNR and CDR2 as FQNEAQ (reference sequence). The CDR3 loop is CASSPLANEQFF. CDR3 bases: TGTGCCAGCAGCCCCCTAGCCAATGAGCAGTTCTTC. The variable domain in full, completed from reference TRBV7-9 and TRBJ2-1, reads DTGVSQNPRHKITKRGQNVTFRCDPISEHNRLYWYRQTLGQGPEFLTYFQNEAQLEKSRLLSDRFSAERPKGSFSTLEIQRTEQGDSAMYLCASSPLANEQFFGPGTRLTVL.

The gene calls are TRBV19 and TRBJ2-1; 8 nucleotides match TRBD2. The V segment lost 1 base and the J segment 4 bases; nucleotides outside the gene matches: 3. Germline V lookup: CDR1 LNHDA, CDR2 SQIVND (reference sequence). The CDR3 length is 15 residues. The CDR3 loop is CASSIGLASYNEQFF. The CDR3 DNA follows: TGTGCCAGTAGTATAGGACTAGCGAGTTACAATGAGCAGTTCTTC.

The genes are TRBV7-2 and TRBJ2-5; D uncertain. V lost 5 bases to trimming and J lost 4 bases, with 8 bases between them. The CDR3 is 12 residues long. CDR1 and CDR2 (germline): SGHTA, FQGNSA. The CDR3 sequence: CASSPQGETQYF. CDR3 in DNA: TGTGCCAGCAGCCCCCAAGGAGAGACCCAGTACTTC. Full variable domain (missing parts from reference TRBV7-2 and TRBJ2-5): GAGVSQSPSNKVTEKGKDVELRCDPISGHTALYWYRQSLGQGLEFLIYFQGNSAPDKSGLPSDRFSAERTGGSVSTLTIQRTQQEDSAVYLCASSPQGETQYFGPGTRLLVL.

This chain connects TRBV9 to TRBJ2-1; D is undetermined. CDR1 SGDLS and CDR2 YYNGEE come from the germline V gene. The ends were cut back, 0 bases at V and 6 bases at J, with 7 bases in the middle. CDR3 size: 13 residues. CDR3 in DNA: TGTGCCAGCAGCGTAGGAGCGCCCAATGAGCAGTTCTTC. Protein: CASSVGAPNEQFF.

This clonotype occurred once. The chain joins TRBV7-9 to TRBJ2-3, with 11 bases fitting TRBD2. Germline lookup yields CDR1 SEHNR and CDR2 FQNEAQ (reference sequence). This CDR3 is built from 14 residues. The CDR3 DNA sequence: TGTGTGTCGAGGACTAGCGGGTTCACAGATACGCAGTATTTT. Protein product: CVSRTSGFTDTQYF.

This chain connects TRBV3-1 to TRBJ2-1; possible D gene TRBD2, 6 bases. From germline, CDR1 is LGHDT and CDR2 YNNKEL (reference sequence). V was cut by 1 base and J by 9 bases, with 10 bases left in between. The CDR3 has 13 residues. The CDR3: CASSQGDGGEQFF. Written as DNA, the CDR3 is TGTGCCAGCAGCCAAGGGGACGGGGGTGAGCAGTTCTTC.

The J gene is TRBJ2-3, the V gene TRBV18; 8 positions agree with TRBD2. The junction had 13 bases not matched to a gene; V was cut back by 0 bases and J by 5 bases. Germline V CDR1 and CDR2: KGHSH, LQKENI. The CDR3 totals 18 residues. The CDR3 here is CASSPPDTQPGGIDTQYF. In DNA, the CDR3 is TGTGCCAGCTCACCACCAGATACCCAACCGGGAGGGATAGATACGCAGTATTTT.

This clonotype has just a few counts. The chain carries TRBV19 and TRBJ2-7, with TRBD2 identical over 10 bases. V lost 3 bases, J lost 2 bases, and 4 bases stayed unmatched. Germline V gene lookup returns CDR1 LNHDA and CDR2 SQIVND (reference sequence). The CDR3 is made up of 15 amino acids. This chain's CDR3 is CASSISGTSAYEQYF. In DNA form, the CDR3 reads TGTGCCAGTAGTATCTCCGGGACTAGCGCCTACGAGCAGTACTTC.

The chain joins TRBV16 to TRBJ1-2; perhaps TRBD1 as D (5 bases). Germline V gene lookup returns CDR1 KGHSY and CDR2 FQNENV. CDR3 length equals 16 residues. The V end lost 1 base, the J end lost 2 bases, and 14 bases lay between the germline ends. The CDR3 DNA is TGTGCCAGCAGCCAATTTTTAGGGGCACTAAACTATGGCTACACCTTC. It yields the protein CASSQFLGALNYGYTF.